This T cell receptor beta chain is drawn from a study of Graves' ophthalmopathy and Graves' hyperthyroidism. General study findings and limits: Prediction of ophthalmopathy progression reached less than 71% sensitivity and nearly 75% specificity.

Amplification of the TCR beta CDR3 regions used RNA transcripts (as template). The library came from an HTBI-primed first-round RT-PCR and a second-round multiplex PCR. TCRdb analysed the multiplex PCR reads with MiXCR anew, one entry per CDR3 protein. The sample shows hundreds of thousands of distinct CDR3 sequences, 22% of them seen only once. This clonotype was counted many times. Its antigen is as yet unknown. The sequenced material came from peripheral blood. The TCR originated in a woman younger than 30 with stable Graves' hyperthyroidism. Some clones in this sample may be carry-over from other donors' samples.

The CDR3 sequence: CASSAQTGGSEAFF. In DNA form, the CDR3 reads TGTGCCAGCAGCGCCCAGACAGGGGGCTCGGAAGCTTTCTTT. J is TRBJ1-1 and V is TRBV7-3, with TRBD1 identical over 10 bases. Per germline, CDR1 SGHTA and CDR2 FQGTGA. J lost 8 bases, V lost 5 bases, and 8 bases had no gene match. The length of the CDR3 is 14 residues. The full variable domain, with the rest looked up from reference TRBV7-3 and TRBJ1-1, is GAGVSQTPSNKVTEKGKYVELRCDPISGHTALYWYRQSLGQGPEFLIYFQGTGAADDSGLPNDRFFAVRPEGSVSTLKIQRTERGDSAVYLCASSAQTGGSEAFFGQGTRLTVV.